Sequencing of this TCR gamma chain was carried out in a study of intestinal T cells in coeliac disease. Genomic DNA came from ten approximately 5-µm formalin-fixed paraffin-embedded scrolls per case. Remarks on this clone: Its antigen is currently unknown.

Findings and limits, study-wide: Some TCR sequences were likely missing due to degraded FFPE-derived DNA.

The TRG library came from 150 to 250 ng of biopsy DNA amplified with LymphoTrack primers. With CATT, TCRdb re-called clones from the multiplex PCR reads. The sample includes about 630 gamma-chain clones, 55% to 60% of them seen just once. CDR1 is EGSNGY and CDR2 is YDSYNSKV in the germline V gene. The CDR3 covers 14 residues. Trimming at V came to 0 bases and at J to 5 bases, leaving 3 bases not matched to a gene. Sequencing used a duodenal biopsy. The rearrangement joins TRGV2 to TRGJP1. The sequence derives from a human donor who served as a control with a normal duodenal biopsy, not a healthy volunteer. CDR3 bases: TGTGCCACCTGGGACGGGCCAACTGGTTGGTTCAAGATATTT. Protein: CATWDGPTGWFKIF.